The 3 T cell receptor beta chains below come from one sample, sequenced in a study of blood T cells in healthy people across ages. Through a sample-barcoded 5' primer and a J-beta primer mix, a second PCR was run for roughly 6 to 12 cycles. TCRdb independently ran MiXCR on the 5' RACE reads; one entry per CDR3 protein. The repertoire holds 1,800,000 or so distinct CDR3 sequences, with 39% as singletons. Sequencing used blood. Receptor source: a human donor in good health.

The chain couples TRBV28 to TRBJ1-6; possibly TRBD1 for D (5 bases). Germline loops: CDR1 MDHEN, CDR2 SYDVKM. Deletions cut 1 base from V and 9 bases from J, with 19 bases between. This CDR3 spans 17 amino acids. The CDR3 bases are TGTGCCAGCAGTTTATATTGGATGCGGGGCCCAACTTCACCCCTCCACTTT. Protein sequence: CASSLYWMRGPTSPLHF.

The V and J genes are TRBV20-1 and TRBJ1-1, with 7 nucleotides matching TRBD1. The CDR3 length is 13 residues. Germline CDR1 is DFQATT and CDR2 is SNEGSKA (reference sequence). Germline trimming cut 6 bases from V and 0 bases from J; bases unmatched to any gene: 4. CDR3 residues: CSAKTGMNTEAFF. The CDR3 DNA sequence: TGCAGTGCAAAGACAGGGATGAACACTGAAGCTTTCTTT.

A few counts support this clonotype. The chain uses TRBV7-2 and TRBJ2-5; D not certain. Deletions cut 3 bases from V and 1 base from J, with 9 bases between. Germline V lookup: CDR1 SGHTA, CDR2 FQGNSA. The CDR3 runs to 14 residues. The CDR3 sequence is CASSFGQAQETQYF. CDR3 in DNA: TGTGCCAGCAGCTTCGGGCAGGCCCAAGAGACCCAGTACTTC.